The 3 T cell receptor beta chains below were found in one sample sequenced in a study of graft-versus-host responses after intestinal transplantation. Grafts had their tissue processed, releasing intraepithelial and lamina propria lymphocytes. This table comes from immunoSEQ multiplex PCR, and its TCRdb copy is limited to in-frame clones, with some not included. Found here are fewer than 20,000 clones, roughly 78% of them singletons; the top ten hold 15% to 20%. The sequencing here drew on ileum tissue, taken roughly 3.5 months after intestinal transplant. The receptors derive from a human patient who received an intestinal transplant, so some T cells may come from the graft donor.

V is TRBV5-8 and J is TRBJ2-7, with D perhaps being TRBD1 or TRBD2 (5 bases each). Trimming removed 1 base from V and 7 bases from J, with 18 bases in between. The CDR3 covers 15 residues. Germline V gene data show CDR1 as SGHTS and CDR2 as YDEGEE. As DNA, the CDR3 is TGTGCCAGCAGCTTGACCCAGGGAGAGATAAGGGAGCAGTACTTC. This translates into CASSLTQGEIREQYF.

The gene calls are TRBV5-1 and TRBJ1-1; TRBD1 matches 10 bases. CDR1 and CDR2 (germline): SGHRS, YFSETQ. The length of the CDR3 is 16 residues. Germline trimming cut 2 bases from V and 1 base from J; bases unmatched to any gene: 5. CDR3 nucleotide sequence: TGCGCCAGCAGCTTTCGACAGGGGGCGAGGAACACTGAAGCTTTCTTT. Its translation is CASSFRQGARNTEAFF.

This clone was counted a single time. J is TRBJ1-2 and V is TRBV11-3; D remains unclear. There are 15 residues in the CDR3. V gave up 3 bases and J gave up 2 bases, with 13 bases separating them. The V gene's germline CDR1 is SGHNT and CDR2 YENEEA. The CDR3 nucleotides read TGTGCCAGCAGCTTCTCATCTGGGAGGAACTATGGCTACACCTTC. Translated: CASSFSSGRNYGYTF.